One sample yielded the 9 T cell receptor beta chains listed below, sequenced in a study of T cell responses to AZD1222 COVID-19 vaccine. The protocol was immunoSEQ multiplex PCR, while the TCRdb copy is restricted to in-frame clones and leaves out a portion. The sample includes about 120,000 clones, 84% of them seen just once. This material consisted of peripheral blood, taken 28 days after the second AZD1222 dose. These receptor sequences come from an adult who received the AZD1222 COVID-19 vaccine.

The chain uses TRBV4-3 and TRBJ2-7; tentatively, D is TRBD2 (6 bases). The CDR3 totals 15 residues. V was cut by 0 bases and J by 3 bases, with 12 bases left in between. Per the germline V gene, CDR1 is LGHNA and CDR2 is YSLEER. CDR3 loop: CASSQESGSGYEQYF. As DNA, the CDR3 is TGCGCCAGCAGCCAAGAATCAGGTAGCGGCTACGAGCAGTACTTC.

The rearrangement uses TRBV11-1 and TRBJ2-7; no definite D call. V lost 4 bases to trimming and J lost 3 bases, with 13 bases between them. Germline-derived CDR1 and CDR2 are SGHAT and FQDESV (reference sequence). There are 14 residues in the CDR3. CDR3 amino acids: CASSSGAGNYEQYF. CDR3 DNA sequence: TGTGCCAGCAGCTCGGGCGCAGGAAACTACGAGCAGTACTTC.

This sequence joins TRBV19 and TRBJ1-3, with a possible D match to TRBD1 (6 bases). There are 15 residues in the CDR3. The germline V gene encodes CDR1 LNHDA and CDR2 SQIVND (reference sequence). V lost 4 bases and J 0 bases, leaving 10 bases between the germline ends. CDR3 DNA: TGTGCCAGTAGTAACGGACAGCGCTCTGGAAACACCATATATTTT. Its protein product is CASSNGQRSGNTIYF.

V gene TRBV24-1 combines with J gene TRBJ1-5, with D unresolved. The CDR3 spans 13 residues. From germline, CDR1 is KGHDR and CDR2 SFDVKD. The V end lost 4 bases, the J end lost 4 bases, and 7 bases lay between the germline ends. The CDR3 DNA sequence: TGTGCCACCAGTGAAGGTGGAAATCAGCCCCAGCATTTT. It yields the protein CATSEGGNQPQHF.

The chain employs TRBV24-1 and TRBJ2-5; 7 positions agree with TRBD1. Trimming took 7 bases from V and 1 from J; bases not matched to a gene: 8. CDR3 size: 15 residues. Germline V gene data show CDR1 as KGHDR and CDR2 as SFDVKD. CDR3 in amino acids: CATSPPGGPQETQYF. The CDR3 bases are TGTGCCACCAGCCCCCCAGGGGGTCCCCAAGAGACCCAGTACTTC.

The J gene is TRBJ1-3, the V gene TRBV6-6; 7 nucleotides agree with TRBD1. V dropped 6 bases and J dropped 0; count of bases not matched to a gene: 5. In germline, CDR1 is MNHNY, CDR2 SVGAGI (reference sequence). The CDR3 has 15 amino acids. DNA for the CDR3: TGTGCCAGCAGCGACGGGACAGACTCTGGAAACACCATATATTTT. It yields the protein CASSDGTDSGNTIYF.

V and J are TRBV18 and TRBJ2-2, with 12 bases matching TRBD1. The CDR3 is 18 residues long. Germline CDR1 is KGHSH and CDR2 is LQKENI. V shed 3 bases, J shed 4 bases, and the junction held 9 bases outside the gene matches. CDR3 sequence (DNA): TGTGCCAGCTCACCTAACCCGGGACAGGGGGCGCGCACCGGGGAGCTGTTTTTT. The encoded protein is CASSPNPGQGARTGELFF. Looking up the rest from reference TRBV18 and TRBJ2-2 gives the full variable domain: NAGVMQNPRHLVRRRGQEARLRCSPMKGHSHVYWYRQLPEEGLKFMVYLQKENIIDESGMPKERFSAEFPKEGPSILRIQQVVRGDSAAYFCASSPNPGQGARTGELFFGEGSRLTVL.

This chain uses TRBV15 with TRBJ1-1; a possible D gene is TRBD1 (6 bases). V lost 0 bases, J lost 1 base, and 9 bases lay in between. The germline CDR1 and CDR2 sequences are LNHNV and YYDKDF (reference sequence). The CDR3 sequence is 15 residues long. CDR3 protein: CATSRELQGNTEAFF. The DNA for the CDR3 is TGTGCCACCAGCAGAGAACTACAGGGGAACACTGAAGCTTTCTTT. Variable domain in full (rest from reference TRBV15 and TRBJ1-1): DAMVIQNPRYQVTQFGKPVTLSCSQTLNHNVMYWYQQKSSQAPKLLFHYYDKDFNNEADTPDNFQSRRPNTSFCFLDIRSPGLGDTAMYLCATSRELQGNTEAFFGQGTRLTVV.

V usage is TRBV2 and J usage is TRBJ1-3, with a possible D match to TRBD1 (6 bases). V lost 6 bases and J 0 bases, leaving 12 bases between the germline ends. Germline-derived CDR1 and CDR2 are SNHLY and FYNNEI. The length of the CDR3 is 15 residues. This CDR3 reads CASRGGRNSGNTIYF. The CDR3 DNA follows: TGTGCCAGCAGGGGGGGCCGGAACTCTGGAAACACCATATATTTT.